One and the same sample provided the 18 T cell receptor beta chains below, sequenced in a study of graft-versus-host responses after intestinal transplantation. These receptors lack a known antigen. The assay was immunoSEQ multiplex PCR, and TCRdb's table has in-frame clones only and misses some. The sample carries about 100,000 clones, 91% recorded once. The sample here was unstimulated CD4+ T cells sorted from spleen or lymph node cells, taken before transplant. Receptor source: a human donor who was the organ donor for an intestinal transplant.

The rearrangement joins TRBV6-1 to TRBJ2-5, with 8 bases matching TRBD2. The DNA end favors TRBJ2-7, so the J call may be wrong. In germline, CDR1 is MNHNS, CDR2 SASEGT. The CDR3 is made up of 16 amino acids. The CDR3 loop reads CASSERERGWRYEQYF. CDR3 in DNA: TGTGCCAGCAGTGAAAGAGAGCGGGGGTGGCGCTACGAGCAGTACTTC.

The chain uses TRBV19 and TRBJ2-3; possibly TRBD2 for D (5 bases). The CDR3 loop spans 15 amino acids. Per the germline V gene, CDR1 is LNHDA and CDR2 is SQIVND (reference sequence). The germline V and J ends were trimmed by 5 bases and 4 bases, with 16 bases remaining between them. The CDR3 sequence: CASSAAGVGADTQYF. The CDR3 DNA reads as TGTGCCAGTAGTGCGGCCGGAGTCGGGGCAGATACGCAGTATTTT.

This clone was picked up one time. CDR3 residues: CASSQRSGGPGTGELFF. For the CDR3, the DNA is TGCGCCAGCAGCCAGAGGTCGGGGGGGCCAGGCACCGGGGAGCTGTTTTTT. The genes are TRBV4-1 and TRBJ2-2; the match to TRBD2 covers 8 bases. The CDR3 extends over 17 amino acids. Germline CDR1 MGHRA, CDR2 YSYEKL. V shed 3 bases, J shed 4 bases, and the junction held 10 bases outside the gene matches.

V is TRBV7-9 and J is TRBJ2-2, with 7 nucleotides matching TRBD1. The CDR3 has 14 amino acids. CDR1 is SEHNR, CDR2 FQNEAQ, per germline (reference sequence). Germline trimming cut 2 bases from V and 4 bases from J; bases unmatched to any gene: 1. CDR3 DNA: TGTGCCAGCAGCTTACGGGACAGCACCGGGGAGCTGTTTTTT. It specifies CASSLRDSTGELFF.

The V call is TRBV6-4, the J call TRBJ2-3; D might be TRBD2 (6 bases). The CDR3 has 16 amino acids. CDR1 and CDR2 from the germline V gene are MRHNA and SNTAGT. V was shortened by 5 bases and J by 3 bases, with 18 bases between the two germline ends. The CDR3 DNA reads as TGTGCCAGCAGTTTGACTAGTCATAAGTCAACAGATACGCAGTATTTT. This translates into CASSLTSHKSTDTQYF.

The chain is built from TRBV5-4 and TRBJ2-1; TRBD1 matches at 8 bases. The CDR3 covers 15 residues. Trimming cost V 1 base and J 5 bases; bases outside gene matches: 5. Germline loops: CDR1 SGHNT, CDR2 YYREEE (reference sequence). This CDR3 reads CASSLPRDRNNEQFF. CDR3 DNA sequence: TGTGCCAGCAGCTTGCCCCGGGACAGGAACAATGAGCAGTTCTTC.

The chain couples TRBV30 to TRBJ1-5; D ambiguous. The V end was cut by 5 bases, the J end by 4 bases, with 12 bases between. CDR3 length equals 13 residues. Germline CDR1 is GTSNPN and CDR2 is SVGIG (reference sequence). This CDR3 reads CAWGEGRNQPQHF. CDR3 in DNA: TGTGCCTGGGGGGAGGGTAGGAATCAGCCCCAGCATTTT.

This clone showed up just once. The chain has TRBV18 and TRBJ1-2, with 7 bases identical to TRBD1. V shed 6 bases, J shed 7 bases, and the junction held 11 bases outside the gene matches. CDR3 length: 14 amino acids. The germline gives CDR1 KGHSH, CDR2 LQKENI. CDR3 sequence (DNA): TGTGCCAGCTCTCCCGTAAAGGGGGCAGGTGGCTACACCTTC. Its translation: CASSPVKGAGGYTF.

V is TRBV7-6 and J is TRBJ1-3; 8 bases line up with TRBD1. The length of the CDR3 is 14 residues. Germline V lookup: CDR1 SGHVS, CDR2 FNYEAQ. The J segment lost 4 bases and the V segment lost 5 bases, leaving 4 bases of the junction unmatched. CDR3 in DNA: TGTGCCAGCAGCCACACAGGGGGAGGAAACACCATATATTTT. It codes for CASSHTGGGNTIYF.

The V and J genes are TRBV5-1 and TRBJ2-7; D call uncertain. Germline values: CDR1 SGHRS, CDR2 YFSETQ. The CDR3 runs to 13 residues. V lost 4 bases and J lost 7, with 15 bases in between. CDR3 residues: CASSPTGPKEQYF. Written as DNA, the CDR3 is TGCGCCAGCAGCCCTACGGGTCCGAAGGAGCAGTACTTC. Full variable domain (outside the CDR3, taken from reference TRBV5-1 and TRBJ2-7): KAGVTQTPRYLIKTRGQQVTLSCSPISGHRSVSWYQQTPGQGLQFLFEYFSETQRNKGNFPGRFSGRQFSNSRSEMNVSTLELGDSALYLCASSPTGPKEQYFGPGTRLTVT.

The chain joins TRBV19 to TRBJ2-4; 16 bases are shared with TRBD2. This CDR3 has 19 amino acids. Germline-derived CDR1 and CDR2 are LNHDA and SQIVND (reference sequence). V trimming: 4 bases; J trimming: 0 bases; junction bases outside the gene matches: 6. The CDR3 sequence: CASSTGTSGGAVAKNIQYF. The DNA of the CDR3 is TGTGCCAGTAGTACGGGGACTAGCGGGGGGGCTGTAGCCAAAAACATTCAGTACTTC.

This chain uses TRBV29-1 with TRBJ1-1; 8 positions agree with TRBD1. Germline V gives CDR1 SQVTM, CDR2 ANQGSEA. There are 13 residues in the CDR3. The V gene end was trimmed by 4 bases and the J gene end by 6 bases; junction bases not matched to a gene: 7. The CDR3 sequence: CSVARGRAAEAFF. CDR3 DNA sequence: TGCAGCGTTGCCAGGGGGCGGGCCGCTGAAGCTTTCTTT.

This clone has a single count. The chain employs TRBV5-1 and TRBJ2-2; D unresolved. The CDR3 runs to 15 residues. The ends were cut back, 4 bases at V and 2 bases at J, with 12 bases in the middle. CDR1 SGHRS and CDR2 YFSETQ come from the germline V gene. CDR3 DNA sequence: TGCGCCAGCAGCCCGACGACGGGTAACACCGGGGAGCTGTTTTTT. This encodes CASSPTTGNTGELFF.

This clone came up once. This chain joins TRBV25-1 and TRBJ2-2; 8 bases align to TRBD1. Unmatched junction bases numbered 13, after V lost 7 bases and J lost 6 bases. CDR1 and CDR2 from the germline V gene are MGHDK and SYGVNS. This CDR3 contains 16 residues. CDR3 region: CASTGQGGYRSGELFF. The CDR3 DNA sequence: TGTGCCAGCACCGGACAGGGTGGTTATCGGTCCGGGGAGCTGTTTTTT.

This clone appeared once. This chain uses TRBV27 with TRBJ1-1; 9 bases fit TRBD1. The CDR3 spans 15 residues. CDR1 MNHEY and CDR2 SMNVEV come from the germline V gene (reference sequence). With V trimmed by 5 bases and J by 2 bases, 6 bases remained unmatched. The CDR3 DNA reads TGTGCCAGCAGTCCTACCACAGGGGGCAACACTGAAGCTTTCTTT. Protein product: CASSPTTGGNTEAFF.

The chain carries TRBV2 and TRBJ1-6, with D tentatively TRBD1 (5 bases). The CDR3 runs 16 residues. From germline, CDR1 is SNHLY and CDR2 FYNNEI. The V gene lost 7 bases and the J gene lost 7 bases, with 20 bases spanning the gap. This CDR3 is CASIQGLRFKNSPLHF. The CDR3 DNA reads TGTGCCAGCATTCAGGGCTTGCGTTTTAAAAATTCACCCCTCCACTTT.

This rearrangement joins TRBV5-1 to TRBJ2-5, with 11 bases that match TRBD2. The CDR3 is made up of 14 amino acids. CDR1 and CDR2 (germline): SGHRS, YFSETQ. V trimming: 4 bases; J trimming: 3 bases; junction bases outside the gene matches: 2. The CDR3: CASSQGLAEETQYF. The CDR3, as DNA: TGCGCCAGCAGCCAGGGACTAGCGGAAGAGACCCAGTACTTC.

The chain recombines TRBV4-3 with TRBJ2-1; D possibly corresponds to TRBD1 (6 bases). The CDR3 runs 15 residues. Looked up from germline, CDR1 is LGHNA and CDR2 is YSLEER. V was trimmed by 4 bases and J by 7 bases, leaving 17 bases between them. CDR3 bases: TGCGCCAGCAGCCGAGCGACAGGCCAGTGGAATGAGCAGTTCTTC. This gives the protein CASSRATGQWNEQFF.